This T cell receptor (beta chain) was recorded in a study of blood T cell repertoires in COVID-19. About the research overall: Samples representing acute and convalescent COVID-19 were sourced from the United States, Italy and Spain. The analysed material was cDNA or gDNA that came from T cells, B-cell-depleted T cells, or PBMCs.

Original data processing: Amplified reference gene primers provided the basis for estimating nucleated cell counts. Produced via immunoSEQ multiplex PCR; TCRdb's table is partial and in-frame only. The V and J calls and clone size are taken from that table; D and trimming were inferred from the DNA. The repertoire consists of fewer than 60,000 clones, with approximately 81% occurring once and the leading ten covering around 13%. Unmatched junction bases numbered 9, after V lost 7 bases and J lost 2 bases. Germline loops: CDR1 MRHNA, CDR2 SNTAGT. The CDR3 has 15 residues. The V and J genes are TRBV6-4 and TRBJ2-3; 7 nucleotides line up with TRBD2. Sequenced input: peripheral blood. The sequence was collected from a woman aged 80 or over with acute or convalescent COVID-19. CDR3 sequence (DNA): TGTGCCAGCAAATATAGCGGGTCCACCACAGATACGCAGTATTTT. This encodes CASKYSGSTTDTQYF.